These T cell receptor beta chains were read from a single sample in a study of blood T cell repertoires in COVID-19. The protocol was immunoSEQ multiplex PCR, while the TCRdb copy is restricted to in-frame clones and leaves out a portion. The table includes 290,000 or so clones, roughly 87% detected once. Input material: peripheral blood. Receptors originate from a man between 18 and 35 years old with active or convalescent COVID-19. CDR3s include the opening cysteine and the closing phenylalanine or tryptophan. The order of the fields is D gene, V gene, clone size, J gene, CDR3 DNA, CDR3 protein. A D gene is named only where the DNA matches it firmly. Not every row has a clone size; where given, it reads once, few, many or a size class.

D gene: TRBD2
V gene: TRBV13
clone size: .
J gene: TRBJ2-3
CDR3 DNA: TGTGCCAGCAGCTGGCGGGGGGGTAGCACAGATACGCAGTATTTT
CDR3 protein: CASSWRGGSTDTQYF

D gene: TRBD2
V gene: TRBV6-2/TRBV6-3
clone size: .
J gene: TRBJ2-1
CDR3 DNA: TGTGCCAGCAGCCCTACTAGCGAGAGCTCCTACAATGAGCAGTTCTTC
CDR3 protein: CASSPTSESSYNEQFF

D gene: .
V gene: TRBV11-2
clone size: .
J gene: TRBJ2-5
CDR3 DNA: TGTGCCAGCAGCTTAGATCATCGGTCTGAAGAGACCCAGTACTTC
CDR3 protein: CASSLDHRSEETQYF

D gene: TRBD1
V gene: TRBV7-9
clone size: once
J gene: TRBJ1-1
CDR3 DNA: TGTGCCAGCAGCTTCTCAGGGGGCACGCAGATGAACACTGAAGCTTTCTTT
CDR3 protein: CASSFSGGTQMNTEAFF

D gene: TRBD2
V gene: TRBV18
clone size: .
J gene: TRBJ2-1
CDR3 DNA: TGTGCCAGCTCGCCCGGGACTAGCTCCTACAATGAGCAGTTCTTC
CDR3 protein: CASSPGTSSYNEQFF

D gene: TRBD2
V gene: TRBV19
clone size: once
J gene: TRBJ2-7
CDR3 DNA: TGTGCCAGTAGCCGAAAGAGACTAGCGGGAGTAGGGGAGCAGTACTTC
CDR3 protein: CASSRKRLAGVGEQYF

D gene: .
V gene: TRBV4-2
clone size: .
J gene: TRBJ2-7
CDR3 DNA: TGTGCCAGCAGCCAAGGTGACAGCTACGAGCAGTACTTC
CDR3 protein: CASSQGDSYEQYF

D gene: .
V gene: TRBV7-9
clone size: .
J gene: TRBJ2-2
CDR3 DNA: TGTGCCAGCAGCTTAGCGGGCTACCCCGGGGAGCTGTTTTTT
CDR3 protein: CASSLAGYPGELFF

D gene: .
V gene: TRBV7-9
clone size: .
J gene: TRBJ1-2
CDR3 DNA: TGTGCCAGCAGCCCCTCAGGGATCCAGTTAGGCTACACCTTC
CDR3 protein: CASSPSGIQLGYTF

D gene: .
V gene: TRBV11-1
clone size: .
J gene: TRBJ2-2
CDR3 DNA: TGTGCCAGCAGCCCATCGGGACTTCACACCGGGGAGCTGTTTTTT
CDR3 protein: CASSPSGLHTGELFF

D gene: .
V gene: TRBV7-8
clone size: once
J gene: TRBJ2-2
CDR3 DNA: TGTGCCAGCAGCTTAAGGGGTCGGATCCTCCAGGACACCGGGGAGCTGTTTTTT
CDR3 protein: CASSLRGRILQDTGELFF

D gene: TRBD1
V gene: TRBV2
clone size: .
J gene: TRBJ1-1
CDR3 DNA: TGTGCCAGCAGTCGGACAGGGAGGAACACTGAAGCTTTCTTT
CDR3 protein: CASSRTGRNTEAFF

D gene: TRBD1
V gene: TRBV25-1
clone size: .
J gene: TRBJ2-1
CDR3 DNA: TGTGCCAGCAGCCCGGACAGGGAGAGTGAGCAGTTCTTC
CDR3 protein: CASSPDRESEQFF

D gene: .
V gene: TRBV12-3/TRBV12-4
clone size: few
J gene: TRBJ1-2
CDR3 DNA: TGTGCCAGCAGTTTAGGGCAGGGGTCGGGCTACACCTTC
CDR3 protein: CASSLGQGSGYTF

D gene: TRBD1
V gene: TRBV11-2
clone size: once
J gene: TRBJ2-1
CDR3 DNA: TGTGCCAGCAGCCCGGACAGGGGGAATGAGCAGTTCTTC
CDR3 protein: CASSPDRGNEQFF

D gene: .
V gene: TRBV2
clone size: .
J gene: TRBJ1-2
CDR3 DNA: TGTGCCAGCAGTCACAACGGGGGAGTCCGCGGCTATGGCTACACCTTC
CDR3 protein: CASSHNGGVRGYGYTF

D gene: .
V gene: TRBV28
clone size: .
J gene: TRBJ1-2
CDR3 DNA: TGTGCCAGCAGTCCTCGACGGGGCTATGGCTACACCTTC
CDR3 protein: CASSPRRGYGYTF

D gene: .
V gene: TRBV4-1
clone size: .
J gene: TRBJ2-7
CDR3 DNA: TGCGCCAGCAGCCATCCAGGATTTGGGTCCTACGAGCAGTACTTC
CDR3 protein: CASSHPGFGSYEQYF

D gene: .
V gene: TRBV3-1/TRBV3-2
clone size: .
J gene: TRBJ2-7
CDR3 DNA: TGTGCCAGCAGCCAAGAGGCCTCCTACGAGCAGTACTTC
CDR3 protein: CASSQEASYEQYF

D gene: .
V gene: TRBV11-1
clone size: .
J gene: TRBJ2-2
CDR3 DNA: TGTGCCAGCAGCGGATCTACCACAGGGCCCGGGGAGCTGTTTTTT
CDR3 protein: CASSGSTTGPGELFF

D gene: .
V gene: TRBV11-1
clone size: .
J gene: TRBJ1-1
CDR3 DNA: TGTGCCAGCCAAAGACAGGTCGGCACTGAAGCTTTCTTT
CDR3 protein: CASQRQVGTEAFF

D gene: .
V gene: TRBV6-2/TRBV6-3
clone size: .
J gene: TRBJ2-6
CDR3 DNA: TGTGCCAGCAGTCCCCGGGGGGCGGTCTCTGGGGCCAACGTCCTGACTTTC
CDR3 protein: CASSPRGAVSGANVLTF

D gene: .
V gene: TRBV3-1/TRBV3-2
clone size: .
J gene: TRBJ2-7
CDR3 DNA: TGTGCCAGCAGCCAAGGGGCGGGACCTACCCCCGAGCAGTACTTC
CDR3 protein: CASSQGAGPTPEQYF

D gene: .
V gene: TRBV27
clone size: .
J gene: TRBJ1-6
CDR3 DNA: TGTGCCAGCACCCGGTCCTGGAGTTCACCCCTCCACTTT
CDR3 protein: CASTRSWSSPLHF

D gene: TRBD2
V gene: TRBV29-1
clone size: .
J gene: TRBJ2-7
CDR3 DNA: TGCAGCTGTATTCTGGAGGGCGGGGGAATTTCCTACGAGCAGTACTTC
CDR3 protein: CSCILEGGGISYEQYF

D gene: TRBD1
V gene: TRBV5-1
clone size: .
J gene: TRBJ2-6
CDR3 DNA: TGCGCCAGCAGCTGGGACAGCCCCTCATCTGGGGCCAACGTCCTGACTTTC
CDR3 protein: CASSWDSPSSGANVLTF

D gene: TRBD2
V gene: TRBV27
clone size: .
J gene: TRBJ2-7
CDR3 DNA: TGTGCCAGCGGGGGACTAGCATCAGGCTACGAGCAGTACTTC
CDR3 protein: CASGGLASGYEQYF

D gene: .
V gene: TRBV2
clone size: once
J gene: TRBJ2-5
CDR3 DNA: TGTGCCAGCAGATTGGAACAGCAAGAGACCCAGTACTTC
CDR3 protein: CASRLEQQETQYF

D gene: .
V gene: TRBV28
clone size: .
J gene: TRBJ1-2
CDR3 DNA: TGTGCCAGCAGTTTATCAGACTATGGCTACACCTTC
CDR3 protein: CASSLSDYGYTF

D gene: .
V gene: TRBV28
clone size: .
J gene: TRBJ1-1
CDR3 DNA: TGTGCCAGCAGTTCGAAACCGGGACACCCGAACACTGAAGCTTTCTTT
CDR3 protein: CASSSKPGHPNTEAFF

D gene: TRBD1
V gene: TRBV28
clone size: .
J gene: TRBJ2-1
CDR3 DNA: TGTGCCAGCAGTGCAGGGGGCAACGTTGGTGAGCAGTTCTTC
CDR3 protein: CASSAGGNVGEQFF

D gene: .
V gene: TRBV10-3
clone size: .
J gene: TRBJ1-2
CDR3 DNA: TGTGCCATCAGAGATTCGGAGGGGTTGGGCTACACCTTC
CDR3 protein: CAIRDSEGLGYTF

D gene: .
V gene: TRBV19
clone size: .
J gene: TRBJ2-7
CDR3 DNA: TGTGCCAGTACGTTGACAGTTTCCTCCTACGAGCAGTACTTC
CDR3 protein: CASTLTVSSYEQYF

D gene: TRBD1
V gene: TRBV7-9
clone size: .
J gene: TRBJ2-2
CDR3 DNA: TGTGCCAGCAGCAGGACAGGGTTCGGGGAGCTGTTTTTT
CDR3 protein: CASSRTGFGELFF

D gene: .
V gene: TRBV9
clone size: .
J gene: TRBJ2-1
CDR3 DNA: TGTGCCAGCAGCGTAGAATGGACTCCCAATGAGCAGTTCTTC
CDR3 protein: CASSVEWTPNEQFF

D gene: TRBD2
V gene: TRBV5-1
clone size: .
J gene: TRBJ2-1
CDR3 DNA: TGCGCCAGCAGGCCTAGCGGGGCCAATCCTAGAAACAATGAGCAGTTCTTC
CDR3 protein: CASRPSGANPRNNEQFF

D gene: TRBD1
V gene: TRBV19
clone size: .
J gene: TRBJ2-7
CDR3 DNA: TGTGCCAGTAGTAGACAGGGGTCCAGAGGCGAGCAGTACTTC
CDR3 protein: CASSRQGSRGEQYF

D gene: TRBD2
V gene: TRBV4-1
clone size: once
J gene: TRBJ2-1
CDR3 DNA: TGCGCCAGCAGCCAACTAGCGGGAGGCCCTATCTCCTACAATGAGCAGTTCTTC
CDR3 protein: CASSQLAGGPISYNEQFF

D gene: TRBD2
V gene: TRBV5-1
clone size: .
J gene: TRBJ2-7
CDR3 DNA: TGCGCCAGCAGCTCGCAGACTAGCGGAGGCGAGCAGTACTTC
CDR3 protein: CASSSQTSGGEQYF

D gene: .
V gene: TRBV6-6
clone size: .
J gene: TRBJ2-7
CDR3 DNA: TGTGCCAGCAGCCGCCACCACGGGGGGGGAAACAGGGGATATTCCTACGAGCAGTACTTC
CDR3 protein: CASSRHHGGGNRGYSYEQYF

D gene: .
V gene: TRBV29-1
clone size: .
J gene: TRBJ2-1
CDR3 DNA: TGCAGCGTTGAAGGTCCGCAGGTCAGCTCCTACAATGAGCAGTTCTTC
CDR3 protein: CSVEGPQVSSYNEQFF